The 29 T cell receptor beta chains listed next were all sequenced from one sample in a study of shared clonotypes between healthy human individuals. Here immunoSEQ multiplex PCR was the method, and the copy in TCRdb shows in-frame clones only, minus some. Among a few million clones listed, 90% to 95% were seen once. The specimen was naive CD4+ T cells from PBMCs. As to subset: CD45RA+ positively selected. The origin of the receptors is a man younger than 35 in good health. Some clones in this sample may be carry-over from other donors' samples.

This clone was observed once. The chain joins TRBV19 to TRBJ2-4; no clear D. With 7 bases removed from V and 2 bases from J, the gap between germline ends came to 9 bases. CDR1 LNHDA and CDR2 SQIVND come from the germline V gene (reference sequence). The CDR3 covers 13 residues. The CDR3 nucleotides are TGTGCCAGTATCAGTGGAACCAAAAACATTCAGTACTTC. This gives the protein CASISGTKNIQYF.

The rearrangement links TRBV6-5 to TRBJ2-1, with TRBD2 matching over 7 bases. Trimming cost V 4 bases and J 1 base; bases outside gene matches: 7. Germline V CDR1 and CDR2: MNHEY, SVGAGI. CDR3 length equals 16 residues. The CDR3 here is CASSSRLANSYNEQFF. As DNA, the CDR3 is TGTGCCAGCAGTTCCAGACTAGCCAATTCCTACAATGAGCAGTTCTTC.

This clone was found once. The chain is built from TRBV18 and TRBJ2-1, with TRBD1 matching 7 bases. V shed 3 bases, J shed 2 bases, and the junction held 4 bases outside the gene matches. This CDR3 region has 15 residues. Germline V lookup: CDR1 KGHSH, CDR2 LQKENI. The CDR3 is CASSPGTEAYNEQFF. Here the CDR3 DNA reads TGTGCCAGCTCACCGGGGACAGAAGCCTACAATGAGCAGTTCTTC.

This rearrangement joins TRBV30 to TRBJ1-2; possibly TRBD1 for D (5 bases). V was pared by 6 bases and J by 2 bases, with 13 bases between. Germline V gene sequence: CDR1 GTSNPN, CDR2 SVGIG (reference sequence). The CDR3 sequence is 13 residues long. The CDR3 loop is CACEGQGNYGYTF. DNA for the CDR3: TGTGCCTGCGAGGGGCAGGGCAACTATGGCTACACCTTC.

The chain links TRBV28 to TRBJ2-5; D might be TRBD2 (5 bases). The CDR3 consists of 15 residues. Germline V gives CDR1 MDHEN, CDR2 SYDVKM. Trimming removed 4 bases from V and 5 bases from J, with 17 bases in between. CDR3 coding DNA: TGTGCCAGCAGTTCCCAACTAGGTCTGTGGGAGACCCAGTACTTC. Protein product: CASSSQLGLWETQYF.

This chain uses TRBV21-1 with TRBJ2-7; TRBD2, as called in the table, went unchecked against the DNA. TRBV21-1 is designated a pseudogene. This CDR3 is built from 17 residues. The CDR3 DNA sequence: TGTGCCAGCAGCAAAGATCAAGATAGCGGGAGGTGTAACGAGCAGTACTTC. It codes for CASSKDQDSGRCNEQYF.

For the CDR3, the DNA is TGTGCCAGCAATCTTAGCGGGAGTGGCGACGAGCAGTACTTC. Amino acid sequence: CASNLSGSGDEQYF. This chain joins TRBV6-5 and TRBJ2-7, with 9 bases aligning to TRBD2. CDR3 length equals 14 residues. The germline CDR1 and CDR2 sequences are MNHEY and SVGAGI. V shed 7 bases and J 5 bases; nucleotides not matched to a gene: 9.

With respect to this clone: The sample has other DNA sequences that encode this CDR3 too. This chain uses TRBV5-1 with TRBJ2-5, with D maybe TRBD2 (6 bases). This CDR3 is built from 12 residues. Germline V lookup: CDR1 SGHRS, CDR2 YFSETQ. The germline V and J ends were trimmed by 5 bases and 3 bases, with 8 bases remaining between them. This CDR3 is CASSPGEETQYF. CDR3 sequence (DNA): TGCGCCAGCAGTCCGGGAGAAGAGACCCAGTACTTC. The full variable domain, with the rest looked up from reference TRBV5-1 and TRBJ2-5, is KAGVTQTPRYLIKTRGQQVTLSCSPISGHRSVSWYQQTPGQGLQFLFEYFSETQRNKGNFPGRFSGRQFSNSRSEMNVSTLELGDSALYLCASSPGEETQYFGPGTRLLVL.

This clone appeared a single time. CDR3 coding DNA: TGTGCCAGCAGCTCCGGGACAGCCGAGCAGTACTTC. Residues: CASSSGTAEQYF. This sequence joins TRBV11-3 and TRBJ2-7; 7 nucleotides match TRBD1. With 4 bases clipped from V and 6 bases from J, the junction kept 3 bases outside the gene matches. The CDR3 totals 12 residues. CDR1 and CDR2 (germline): SGHNT, YENEEA.

J is TRBJ2-5 and V is TRBV4-1; 12 positions agree with TRBD2. The CDR3 has 15 residues. V gave up 2 bases and J gave up 7 bases; unmatched junction bases: 5. Per the germline V gene, CDR1 is MGHRA and CDR2 is YSYEKL. The CDR3 spells CASSQPTSGRSTQYF. CDR3 nucleotides: TGCGCCAGCAGCCAACCGACTAGCGGGAGATCGACCCAGTACTTC.

The rearrangement links TRBV6-5 to TRBJ2-7; 7 bases are shared with TRBD1. Looked up from germline, CDR1 is MNHEY and CDR2 is SVGAGI. The CDR3 is 14 amino acids. The J segment lost 4 bases and the V segment lost 6 bases, leaving 9 bases of the junction unmatched. The CDR3: CASRKLGRGYEQYF. In DNA form, the CDR3 reads TGTGCCAGCAGAAAACTGGGCAGGGGGTACGAGCAGTACTTC.

The V gene is TRBV7-8, the J gene TRBJ1-6; TRBD1 might be the D (5 bases). The CDR3 runs to 15 residues. Germline CDR1 is SGHVS and CDR2 is FQNEAQ. Trimming removed 4 bases at V and 7 bases at J, with 14 bases between. CDR3 loop: CASSSRDGFNSPLHF. The CDR3 DNA reads TGTGCCAGCAGCTCCCGGGACGGATTCAATTCACCCCTCCACTTT.

There are a few counts of this clone. The chain is built from TRBV5-1 and TRBJ2-7; the D is unclear. V was cut by 0 bases and J by 2 bases, with 3 bases left in between. The CDR3 has 12 amino acids. Germline CDR1 is SGHRS and CDR2 is YFSETQ. This CDR3 is CASSLETYEQYF. The CDR3 DNA reads TGCGCCAGCAGCTTGGAAACCTACGAGCAGTACTTC. Full variable domain (outside the CDR3, taken from reference TRBV5-1 and TRBJ2-7): KAGVTQTPRYLIKTRGQQVTLSCSPISGHRSVSWYQQTPGQGLQFLFEYFSETQRNKGNFPGRFSGRQFSNSRSEMNVSTLELGDSALYLCASSLETYEQYFGPGTRLTVT.

V is TRBV7-8 and J is TRBJ1-2, with a weak D call TRBD1 (5 bases). Germline CDR1 is SGHVS and CDR2 is FQNEAQ. Deletions cut 5 bases from V and 2 bases from J, with 9 bases between. The CDR3 runs to 13 residues. For the CDR3, the DNA is TGTGCCAGCAGCGAGGGGATGAACTATGGCTACACCTTC. It yields the protein CASSEGMNYGYTF.

The J gene is TRBJ2-5, the V gene TRBV9; the match to TRBD1 covers 10 bases. Germline V gene lookup returns CDR1 SGDLS and CDR2 YYNGEE. The V segment lost 1 base and the J segment 5 bases; nucleotides outside the gene matches: 5. This CDR3 region has 15 residues. CDR3 in DNA: TGTGCCAGCAGCGTATTGGGACAGGGGTCGGAGACCCAGTACTTC. The encoded protein is CASSVLGQGSETQYF.

CDR3 in DNA: TGTGCCAGCAGTTTAGCTCGGATTCTGAACACTGAAGCTTTCTTT. Protein product: CASSLARILNTEAFF. The chain links TRBV28 to TRBJ1-1, with D unresolved. Trimming cost V 2 bases and J 0 bases, with 10 bases left between them. The CDR3 length is 15 residues. The germline gives CDR1 MDHEN, CDR2 SYDVKM.

The chain couples TRBV4-3 to TRBJ2-1, with 12 positions matching TRBD1. Trimming took 4 bases from V and 7 from J; bases not matched to a gene: 8. The germline V gene encodes CDR1 LGHNA and CDR2 YSLEER. The CDR3 loop spans 16 amino acids. The CDR3: CASSRRDRGRMNEQFF. DNA of the CDR3: TGCGCCAGCAGCCGCCGGGACAGGGGGCGCATGAATGAGCAGTTCTTC.

This chain links TRBV28 with TRBJ1-1; 7 bases match TRBD1. Germline loops: CDR1 MDHEN, CDR2 SYDVKM. This CDR3 has 15 amino acids. Trimming cost V 4 bases and J 1 base; bases outside gene matches: 6. The CDR3 protein is CASSYGGTANTEAFF. The CDR3 DNA sequence: TGTGCCAGCAGTTACGGGGGGACAGCGAACACTGAAGCTTTCTTT.

The V call is TRBV2, the J call TRBJ1-5; D may be TRBD1 (5 bases). Deletions cut 3 bases from V and 5 bases from J, with 11 bases between. The length of the CDR3 is 14 residues. CDR1 and CDR2 (germline): SNHLY, FYNNEI. The CDR3 DNA reads TGTGCCAGCAGTGAGAACCAACAGGATCAGCCCCAGCATTTT. This codes for CASSENQQDQPQHF.

The J gene is TRBJ1-4, the V gene TRBV5-5; no reliable D call. The CDR3 is made up of 16 amino acids. V was pared by 6 bases and J by 3 bases, with 18 bases between. Germline loops: CDR1 SGHKS, CDR2 YYEKEE (reference sequence). CDR3 bases: TGTGCCAGCAAGCTACAGCCGATTCCCCCTAATGAAAAACTGTTTTTT. This translates into CASKLQPIPPNEKLFF. Based on the CDR3 plus reference TRBV5-5 and TRBJ1-4, the full variable domain is DAGVTQSPTHLIKTRGQQVTLRCSPISGHKSVSWYQQVLGQGPQFIFQYYEKEERGRGNFPDRFSARQFPNYSSELNVNALLLGDSALYLCASKLQPIPPNEKLFFGSGTQLSVL.

In this sample, this clone turned up a few times. The chain recombines TRBV28 with TRBJ1-2; TRBD1 agrees at 12 bases. The V gene end was trimmed by 8 bases and the J gene end by 4 bases; junction bases not matched to a gene: 5. CDR1 and CDR2 from the germline V gene are MDHEN and SYDVKM. This CDR3 comprises 14 residues. The CDR3 loop reads CASGMGQGAYGYTF. DNA for the CDR3: TGTGCCAGCGGGATGGGACAGGGGGCCTATGGCTACACCTTC.

V usage is TRBV6-5 and J usage is TRBJ2-6; D gene ambiguous. V was pared by 8 bases and J by 4 bases, with 9 bases between. CDR1 and CDR2 from the germline V gene are MNHEY and SVGAGI. The CDR3 spans 13 residues. The DNA of the CDR3 is TGTGCCAGCGAGGCCCCCGGGGCCAACGTCCTGACTTTC. Its translation is CASEAPGANVLTF.

The rearrangement joins TRBV29-1 to TRBJ2-4; 9 bases map to TRBD2. With 6 bases clipped from V and 6 bases from J, the junction kept 9 bases outside the gene matches. There are 14 residues in the CDR3. Germline V CDR1 and CDR2: SQVTM, ANQGSEA. DNA for the CDR3: TGCAGCGTCCCTATAGCGGGAGAAGGAAACATTCAGTACTTC. Amino acids: CSVPIAGEGNIQYF.

Concerning this clone: The same CDR3 arises from other DNA sequences in this sample as well. The rearrangement links TRBV5-1 to TRBJ2-7, with 10 bases aligning to TRBD2. This CDR3 is 15 amino acids long. With 0 bases clipped from V and 4 bases from J, the junction kept 4 bases outside the gene matches. The V gene's germline CDR1 is SGHRS and CDR2 YFSETQ. CDR3 nucleotides: TGCGCCAGCAGCTTGGAGGCTAGCGGGAGTTACGAGCAGTACTTC. It yields the protein CASSLEASGSYEQYF.

V is TRBV28 and J is TRBJ2-7; D remains ambiguous. CDR1 and CDR2 (germline): MDHEN, SYDVKM. CDR3 length equals 12 residues. The V and J ends lost 2 bases and 5 bases respectively, with 7 bases between them. In nucleotides, the CDR3 is TGTGCCAGCAGTTTACGGAGCGACGAGCAGTACTTC. This encodes CASSLRSDEQYF. Drawing the rest from reference TRBV28 and TRBJ2-7, the complete variable domain is DVKVTQSSRYLVKRTGEKVFLECVQDMDHENMFWYRQDPGLGLRLIYFSYDVKMKEKGDIPEGYSVSREKKERFSLILESASTNQTSMYLCASSLRSDEQYFGPGTRLTVT.

V is TRBV6-5 and J is TRBJ2-1; TRBD2 matches at 8 bases. Germline CDR1 reads MNHEY; CDR2 reads SVGAGI. This CDR3 has 15 amino acids. Trimming cost V 6 bases and J 6 bases; bases outside gene matches: 10. The CDR3 nucleotides are TGTGCCAGCAGGGGGGCCGGGACTAGGGTCAATGAGCAGTTCTTC. Amino acids: CASRGAGTRVNEQFF.

The rearrangement links TRBV5-1 to TRBJ2-7; 14 bases match TRBD2. Trimming at V came to 4 bases and at J to 3 bases, leaving 6 bases not matched to a gene. Germline CDR1 is SGHRS and CDR2 is YFSETQ. The CDR3 runs 16 residues. The CDR3 DNA is TGCGCCAGCAGCGGAGGACTAGCGGGAGGACGCTACGAGCAGTACTTC. Translating it yields CASSGGLAGGRYEQYF.

In this sample, this clone turned up a few times. Other DNA sequences in this sample translate to the same CDR3. The chain recombines TRBV9 with TRBJ2-1; 7 bases are a match to TRBD2. Germline V gene data show CDR1 as SGDLS and CDR2 as YYNGEE. With V trimmed by 2 bases and J by 1 base, 3 bases remained unmatched. The CDR3 length is 15 residues. The CDR3 protein is CASSVAGVSYNEQFF. In DNA, the CDR3 is TGTGCCAGCAGCGTGGCGGGAGTATCCTACAATGAGCAGTTCTTC.

Comments on this clone: The sample has other DNA sequences that encode this CDR3 too. The genes are TRBV28 and TRBJ1-5, with D unclear. Trimming took 1 base from V and 4 from J, leaving 8 bases between them. Per germline, CDR1 MDHEN and CDR2 SYDVKM. The CDR3 consists of 14 residues. In DNA, the CDR3 is TGTGCCAGCAGTTTATCGGCCGGTAATCAGCCCCAGCATTTT. This gives the protein CASSLSAGNQPQHF.